The entry that follows covers one T cell receptor beta chain sequence. Its antigen is not identified. A much bigger clone sits one base away, suggesting this may be a read error. A constant-region primer served to make TCR beta cDNA from about 0.5 ug total RNA. ARM-PCR was slightly modified, and three nested multiplex PCR rounds with it gave rise to the TCR beta libraries. Using its own MiXCR run on the multiplex PCR reads, TCRdb lists one record per CDR3 protein. Found here are 75,000 to 80,000 distinct CDR3 sequences, about 75% of them singletons; the top ten hold about 25%. These data originate in a study of tumor-infiltrating lymphocytes in primary liver carcinoma. Background on the study: The patients included men and women who were aged 30 to 69 years. Read depth, roughly 3.65 to 7.13 million productive TCRbeta reads, did not differ significantly between tissues. Study-wide points: Overlap between tumor regions exceeded overlap of tumor with adjacent tissue or blood.

RNA and DNA were co-extracted from approximately 20-30 mg of unsorted bulk tissue. There were only treatment-naive patients, all with chronic HBV infection. The TCR comes from a middle-aged man with primary liver carcinoma and hepatitis B virus infection. Sequenced input: tumor-adjacent normal liver tissue.

The DNA of the CDR3 is TGCGCCAGCAGCTTGGTGGGGGAGGTCTACAATGAGCAGTTCTTC. Protein sequence: CASSLVGEVYNEQFF. V usage is TRBV5-1 and J usage is TRBJ2-1; maybe TRBD2 (6 bases). This CDR3 region has 15 residues. Germline lookup yields CDR1 SGHRS and CDR2 YFSETQ. Trimming cost V 0 bases and J 3 bases, with 10 bases left between them.